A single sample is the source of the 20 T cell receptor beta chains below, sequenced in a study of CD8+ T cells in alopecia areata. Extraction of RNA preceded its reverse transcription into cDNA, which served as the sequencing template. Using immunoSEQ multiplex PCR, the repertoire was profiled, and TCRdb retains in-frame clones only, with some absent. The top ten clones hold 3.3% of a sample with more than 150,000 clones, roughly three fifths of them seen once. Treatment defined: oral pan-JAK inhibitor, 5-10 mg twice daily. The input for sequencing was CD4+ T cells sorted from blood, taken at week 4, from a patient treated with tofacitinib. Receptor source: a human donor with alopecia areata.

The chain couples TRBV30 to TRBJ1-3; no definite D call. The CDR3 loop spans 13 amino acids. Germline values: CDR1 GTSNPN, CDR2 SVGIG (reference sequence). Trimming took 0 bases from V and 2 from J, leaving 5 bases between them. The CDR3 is CAWSVTPGNTIYF. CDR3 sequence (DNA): TGTGCCTGGAGTGTTACTCCTGGAAACACCATATATTTT.

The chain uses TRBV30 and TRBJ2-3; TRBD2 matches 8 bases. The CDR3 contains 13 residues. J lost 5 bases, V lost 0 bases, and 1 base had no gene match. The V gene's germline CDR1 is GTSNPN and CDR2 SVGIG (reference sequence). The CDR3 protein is CAWSVRGGDTQYF. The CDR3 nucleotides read TGTGCCTGGAGTGTACGGGGGGGAGATACGCAGTATTTT.

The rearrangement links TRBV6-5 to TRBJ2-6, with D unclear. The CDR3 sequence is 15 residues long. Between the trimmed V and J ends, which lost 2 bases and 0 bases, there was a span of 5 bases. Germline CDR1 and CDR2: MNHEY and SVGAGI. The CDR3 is CASSYRFSGANVLTF. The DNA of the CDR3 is TGTGCCAGCAGTTACAGATTCTCTGGGGCCAACGTCCTGACTTTC.

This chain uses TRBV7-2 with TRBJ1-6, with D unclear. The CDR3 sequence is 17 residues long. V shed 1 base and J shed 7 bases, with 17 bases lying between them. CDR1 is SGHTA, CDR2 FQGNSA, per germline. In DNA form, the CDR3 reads TGTGCCAGCAGCTTAGAGTTCAAGGCCAACACCAATTCACCCCTCCACTTT. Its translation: CASSLEFKANTNSPLHF.

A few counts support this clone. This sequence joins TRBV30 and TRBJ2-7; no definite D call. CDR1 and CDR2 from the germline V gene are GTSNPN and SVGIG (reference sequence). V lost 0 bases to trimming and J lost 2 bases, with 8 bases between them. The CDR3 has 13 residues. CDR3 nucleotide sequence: TGTGCCTGGAGTGTACTTGGGCCCTACGAGCAGTACTTC. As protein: CAWSVLGPYEQYF.

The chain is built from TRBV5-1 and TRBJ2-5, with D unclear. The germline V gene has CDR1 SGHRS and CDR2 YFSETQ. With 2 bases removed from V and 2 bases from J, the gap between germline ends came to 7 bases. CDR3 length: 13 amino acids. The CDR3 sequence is CASSFDIQETQYF. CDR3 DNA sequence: TGCGCCAGCAGCTTCGACATACAAGAGACCCAGTACTTC.

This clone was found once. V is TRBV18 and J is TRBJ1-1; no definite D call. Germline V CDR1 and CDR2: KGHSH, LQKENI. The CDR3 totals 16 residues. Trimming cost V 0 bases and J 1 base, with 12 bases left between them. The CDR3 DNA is TGTGCCAGCTCACCACCCTCGGGCAGCCCGAACACTGAAGCTTTCTTT. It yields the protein CASSPPSGSPNTEAFF.

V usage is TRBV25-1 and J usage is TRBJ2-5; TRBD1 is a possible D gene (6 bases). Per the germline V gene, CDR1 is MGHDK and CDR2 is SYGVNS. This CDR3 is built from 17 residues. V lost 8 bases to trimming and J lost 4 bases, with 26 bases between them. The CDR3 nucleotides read TGTGCCAGCGGCCGACATTCGGGACAAGCAAGGGGAGAGACCCAGTACTTC. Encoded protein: CASGRHSGQARGETQYF.

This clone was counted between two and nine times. The CDR3 DNA follows: TGCAGCGTCGAGAGTTGGGAGCAGTTCTTC. It yields the protein CSVESWEQFF. The V gene is TRBV29-1, the J gene TRBJ2-1, with D unclear. The V end lost 6 bases, the J end lost 10 bases, and 10 bases lay between the germline ends. Germline values: CDR1 SQVTM, CDR2 ANQGSEA. There are 10 residues in the CDR3.

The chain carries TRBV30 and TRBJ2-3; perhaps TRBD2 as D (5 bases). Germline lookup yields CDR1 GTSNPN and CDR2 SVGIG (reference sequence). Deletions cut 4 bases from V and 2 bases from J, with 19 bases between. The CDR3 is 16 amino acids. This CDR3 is CAWTTGVGSNTDTQYF. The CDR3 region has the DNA TGTGCCTGGACGACCGGGGTGGGATCGAACACAGATACGCAGTATTTT. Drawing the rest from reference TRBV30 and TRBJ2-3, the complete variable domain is SQTIHQWPATLVQPVGSPLSLECTVEGTSNPNLYWYRQAAGRGLQLLFYSVGIGQISSEVPQNLSASRPQDRQFILSSKKLLLSDSGFYLCAWTTGVGSNTDTQYFGPGTRLTVL.

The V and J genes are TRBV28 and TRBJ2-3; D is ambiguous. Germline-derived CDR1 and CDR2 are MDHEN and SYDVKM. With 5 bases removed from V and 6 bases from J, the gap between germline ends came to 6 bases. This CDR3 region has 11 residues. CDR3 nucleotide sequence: TGTGCCAGCAGTCCGCTGGATACGCAGTATTTT. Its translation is CASSPLDTQYF. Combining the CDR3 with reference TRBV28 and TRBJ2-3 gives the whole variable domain DVKVTQSSRYLVKRTGEKVFLECVQDMDHENMFWYRQDPGLGLRLIYFSYDVKMKEKGDIPEGYSVSREKKERFSLILESASTNQTSMYLCASSPLDTQYFGPGTRLTVL.

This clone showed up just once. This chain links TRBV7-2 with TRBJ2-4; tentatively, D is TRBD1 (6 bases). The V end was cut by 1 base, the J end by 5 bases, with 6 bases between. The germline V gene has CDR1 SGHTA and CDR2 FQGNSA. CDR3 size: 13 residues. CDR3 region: CASSLGTENIQYF. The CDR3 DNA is TGTGCCAGCAGCTTAGGGACAGAAAACATTCAGTACTTC.

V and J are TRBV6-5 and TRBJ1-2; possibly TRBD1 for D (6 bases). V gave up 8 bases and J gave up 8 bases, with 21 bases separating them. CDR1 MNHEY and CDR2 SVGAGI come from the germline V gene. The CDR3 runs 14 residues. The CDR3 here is CASGRWDTVHGYTF. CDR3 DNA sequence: TGTGCCAGCGGTAGGTGGGACACAGTTCACGGCTACACCTTC.

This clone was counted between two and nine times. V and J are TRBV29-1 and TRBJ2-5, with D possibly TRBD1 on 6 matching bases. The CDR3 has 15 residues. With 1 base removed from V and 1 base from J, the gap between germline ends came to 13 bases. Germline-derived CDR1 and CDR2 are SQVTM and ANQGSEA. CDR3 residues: CSVEGAGTLQETQYF. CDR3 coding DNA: TGCAGCGTTGAAGGGGCAGGGACACTCCAAGAGACCCAGTACTTC.

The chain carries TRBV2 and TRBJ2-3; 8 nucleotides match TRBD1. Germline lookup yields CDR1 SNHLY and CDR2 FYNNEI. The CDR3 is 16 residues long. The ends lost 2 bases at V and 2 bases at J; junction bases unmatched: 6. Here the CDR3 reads CASSERGRGLTDTQYF. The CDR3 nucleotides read TGTGCCAGCAGTGAAAGAGGCAGGGGGCTCACAGATACGCAGTATTTT.

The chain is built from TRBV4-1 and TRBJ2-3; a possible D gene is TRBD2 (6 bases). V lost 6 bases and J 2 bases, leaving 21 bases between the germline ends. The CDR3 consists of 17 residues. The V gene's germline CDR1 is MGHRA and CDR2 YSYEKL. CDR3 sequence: CASRQSGQGGNTDTQYF. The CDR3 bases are TGCGCCAGCAGACAAAGCGGGCAGGGAGGCAACACAGATACGCAGTATTTT.

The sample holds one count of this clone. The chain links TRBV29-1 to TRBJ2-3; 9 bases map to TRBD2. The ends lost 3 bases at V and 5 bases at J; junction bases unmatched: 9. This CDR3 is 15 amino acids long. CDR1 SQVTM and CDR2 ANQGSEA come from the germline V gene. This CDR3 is CSVERRGGLGDTQYF. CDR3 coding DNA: TGCAGCGTTGAGCGGCGGGGGGGCCTGGGAGATACGCAGTATTTT.

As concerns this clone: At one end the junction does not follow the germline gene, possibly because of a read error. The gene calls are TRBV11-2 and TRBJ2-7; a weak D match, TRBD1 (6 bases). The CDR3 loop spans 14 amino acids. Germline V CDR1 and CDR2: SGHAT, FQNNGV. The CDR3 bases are TGTGCCAGCACCTTAGGCAGGGGATACTACGAGCAGTACTTC. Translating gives CASTLGRGYYEQYF. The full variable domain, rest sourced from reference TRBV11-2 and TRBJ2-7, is EAGVAQSPRYKIIEKRQSVAFWCNPISGHATLYWYQQILGQGPKLLIQFQNNGVVDDSQLPKDRFSAERLKGVDSTLKIQPAKLEDSAVYLCASTLGRGYYEQYFGPGTRLTVT.

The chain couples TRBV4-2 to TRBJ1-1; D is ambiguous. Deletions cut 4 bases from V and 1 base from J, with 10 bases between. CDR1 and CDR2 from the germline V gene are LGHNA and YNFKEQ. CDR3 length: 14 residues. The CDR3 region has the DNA TGTGCCAGCAGCCGCGGAGAGCCGAACACTGAAGCTTTCTTT. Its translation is CASSRGEPNTEAFF.

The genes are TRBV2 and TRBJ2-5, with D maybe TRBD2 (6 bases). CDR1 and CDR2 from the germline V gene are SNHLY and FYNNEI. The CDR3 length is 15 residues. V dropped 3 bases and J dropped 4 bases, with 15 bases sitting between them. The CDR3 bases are TGTGCCAGCAGTGATGGGGGGACGTGGGGAGAGACCCAGTACTTC. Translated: CASSDGGTWGETQYF.